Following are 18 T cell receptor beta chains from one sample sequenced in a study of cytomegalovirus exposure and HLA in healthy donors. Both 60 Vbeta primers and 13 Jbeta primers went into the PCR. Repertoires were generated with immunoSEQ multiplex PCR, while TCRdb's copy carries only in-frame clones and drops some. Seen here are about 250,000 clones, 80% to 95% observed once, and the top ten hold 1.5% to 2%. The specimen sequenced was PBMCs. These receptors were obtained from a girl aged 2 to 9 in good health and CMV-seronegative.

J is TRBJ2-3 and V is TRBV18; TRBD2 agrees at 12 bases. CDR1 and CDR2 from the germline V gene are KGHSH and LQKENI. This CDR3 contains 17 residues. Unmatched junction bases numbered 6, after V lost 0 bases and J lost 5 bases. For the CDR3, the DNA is TGTGCCAGCTCACCACCGCCTAGCGGGGGGGCCGTAGATACGCAGTATTTT. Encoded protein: CASSPPPSGGAVDTQYF.

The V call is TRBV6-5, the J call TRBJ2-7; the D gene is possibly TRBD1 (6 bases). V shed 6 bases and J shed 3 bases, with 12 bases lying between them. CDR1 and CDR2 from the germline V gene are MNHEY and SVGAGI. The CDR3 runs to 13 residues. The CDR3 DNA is TGTGCCAGCAGCACCCCGGACAGCTACGAGCAGTACTTC. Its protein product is CASSTPDSYEQYF.

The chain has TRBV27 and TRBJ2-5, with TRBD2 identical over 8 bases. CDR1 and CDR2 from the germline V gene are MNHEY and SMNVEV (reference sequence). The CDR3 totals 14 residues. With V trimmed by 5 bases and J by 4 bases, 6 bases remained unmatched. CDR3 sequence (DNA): TGTGCCAGCAGTCAAGTTGCGGGGGGAGAGACCCAGTACTTC. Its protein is CASSQVAGGETQYF.

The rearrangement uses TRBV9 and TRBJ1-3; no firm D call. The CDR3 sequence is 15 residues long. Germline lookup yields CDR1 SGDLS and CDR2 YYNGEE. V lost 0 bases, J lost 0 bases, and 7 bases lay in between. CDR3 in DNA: TGTGCCAGCAGCGTAGCCGCGGGCTCTGGAAACACCATATATTTT. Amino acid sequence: CASSVAAGSGNTIYF.

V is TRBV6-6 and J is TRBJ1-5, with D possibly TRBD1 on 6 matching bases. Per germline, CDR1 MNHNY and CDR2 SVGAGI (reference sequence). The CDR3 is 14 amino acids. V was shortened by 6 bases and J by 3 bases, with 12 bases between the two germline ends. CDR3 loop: CASRPGQINQPQHF. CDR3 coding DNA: TGTGCCAGCAGACCCGGACAGATCAATCAGCCCCAGCATTTT.

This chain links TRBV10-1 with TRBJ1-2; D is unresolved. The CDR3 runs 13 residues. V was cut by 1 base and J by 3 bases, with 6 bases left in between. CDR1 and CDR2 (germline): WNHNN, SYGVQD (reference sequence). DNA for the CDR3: TGCGCCAGCAGTGAGTTAACAGACTATGGCTACACCTTC. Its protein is CASSELTDYGYTF.

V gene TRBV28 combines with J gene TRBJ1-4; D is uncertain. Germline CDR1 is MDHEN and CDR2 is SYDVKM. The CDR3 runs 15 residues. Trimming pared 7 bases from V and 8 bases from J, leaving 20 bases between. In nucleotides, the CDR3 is TGTGCCAGCATCAACGGACGAGGGCGGGCAGAAAAACTGTTTTTT. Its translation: CASINGRGRAEKLFF.

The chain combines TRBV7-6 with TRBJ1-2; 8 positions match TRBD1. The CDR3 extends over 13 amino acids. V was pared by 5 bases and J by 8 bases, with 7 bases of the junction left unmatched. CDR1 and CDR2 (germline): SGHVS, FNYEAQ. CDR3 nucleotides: TGTGCCAGCAGCGCTCGGACAGGGAAGGGCTACACCTTC. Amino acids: CASSARTGKGYTF.

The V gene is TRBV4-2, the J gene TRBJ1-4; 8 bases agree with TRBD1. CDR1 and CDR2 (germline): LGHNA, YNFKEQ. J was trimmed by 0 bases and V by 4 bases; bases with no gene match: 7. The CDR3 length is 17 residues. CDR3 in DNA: TGTGCCAGCAGCCTCGGACAGGGCAGATCAACTAATGAAAAACTGTTTTTT. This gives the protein CASSLGQGRSTNEKLFF.

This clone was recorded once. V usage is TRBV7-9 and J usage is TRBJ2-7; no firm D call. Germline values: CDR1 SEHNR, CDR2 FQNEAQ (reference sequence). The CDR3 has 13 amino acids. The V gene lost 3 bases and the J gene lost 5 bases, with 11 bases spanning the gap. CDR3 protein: CASSFFLQHEQYF. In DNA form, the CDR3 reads TGTGCCAGCAGCTTCTTCTTACAGCACGAGCAGTACTTC.

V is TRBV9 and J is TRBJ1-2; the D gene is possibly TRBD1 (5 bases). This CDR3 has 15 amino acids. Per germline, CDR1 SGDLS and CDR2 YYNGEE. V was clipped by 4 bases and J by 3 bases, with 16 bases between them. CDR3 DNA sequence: TGTGCCAGCAGCCCGCAGGGTGAATGGGACTATGGCTACACCTTC. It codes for CASSPQGEWDYGYTF.

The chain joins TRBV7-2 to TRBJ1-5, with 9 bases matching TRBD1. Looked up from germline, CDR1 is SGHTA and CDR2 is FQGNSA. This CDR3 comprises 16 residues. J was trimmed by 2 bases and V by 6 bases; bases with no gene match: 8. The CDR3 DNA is TGTGCCAGCAGTCAAGGCGGGACAGGGCGCAATCAGCCCCAGCATTTT. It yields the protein CASSQGGTGRNQPQHF.

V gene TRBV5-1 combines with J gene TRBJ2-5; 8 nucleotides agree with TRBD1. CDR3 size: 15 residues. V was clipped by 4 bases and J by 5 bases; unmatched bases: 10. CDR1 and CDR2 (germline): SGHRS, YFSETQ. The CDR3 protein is CASSLSSTGVETQYF. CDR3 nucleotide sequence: TGCGCCAGCAGCCTCTCCTCGACAGGGGTGGAGACCCAGTACTTC.

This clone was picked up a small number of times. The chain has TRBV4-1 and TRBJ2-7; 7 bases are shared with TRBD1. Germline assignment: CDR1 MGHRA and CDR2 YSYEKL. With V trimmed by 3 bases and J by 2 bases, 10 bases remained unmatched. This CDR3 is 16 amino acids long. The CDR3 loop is CASSHLGQTLPYEQYF. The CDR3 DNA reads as TGCGCCAGCAGCCACTTGGGACAGACCTTACCCTACGAGCAGTACTTC.

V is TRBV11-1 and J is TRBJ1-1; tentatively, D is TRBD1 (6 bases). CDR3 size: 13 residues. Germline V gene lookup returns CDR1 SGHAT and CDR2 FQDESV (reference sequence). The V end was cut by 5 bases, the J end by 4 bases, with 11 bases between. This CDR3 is CASSLTGITEAFF. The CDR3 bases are TGTGCCAGCAGCCTTACAGGGATCACTGAAGCTTTCTTT.

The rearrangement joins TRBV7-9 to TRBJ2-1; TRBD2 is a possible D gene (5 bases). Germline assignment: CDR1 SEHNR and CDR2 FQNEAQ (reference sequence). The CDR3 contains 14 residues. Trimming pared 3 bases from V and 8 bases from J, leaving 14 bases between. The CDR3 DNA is TGTGCCAGCAGCTTCGTTGGCGGGTCATATGAGCAGTTCTTC. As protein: CASSFVGGSYEQFF.

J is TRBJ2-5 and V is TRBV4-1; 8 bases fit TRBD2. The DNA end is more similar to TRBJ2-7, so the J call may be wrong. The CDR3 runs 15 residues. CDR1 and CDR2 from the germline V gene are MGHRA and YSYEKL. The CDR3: CASSIERGRPYEQYF. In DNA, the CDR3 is TGCGCCAGCAGCATAGAGCGGGGGAGACCCTACGAGCAGTACTTC.

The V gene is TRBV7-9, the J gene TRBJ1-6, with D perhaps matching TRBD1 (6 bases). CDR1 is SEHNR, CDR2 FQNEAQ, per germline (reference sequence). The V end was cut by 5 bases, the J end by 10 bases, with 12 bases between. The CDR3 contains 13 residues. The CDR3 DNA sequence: TGTGCCAGCAGCGGGGAGGGGGACTCACCCCTCCACTTT. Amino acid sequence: CASSGEGDSPLHF.